This TCR beta chain was found in a study of type 1 regulatory T cells. Study overall: T-allo10 is an in vitro-generated, Tr1-enriched CD4 T cell product specific for alloantigen.

This CDR3 comprises 17 residues. Germline assignment: CDR1 SGDLS and CDR2 YYNGEE. V shed 0 bases, J shed 7 bases, and the junction held 12 bases outside the gene matches. This clonotype was detected a few times. Its antigen is unknown. TCRdb fed the reads into MiXCR, producing one record per CDR3 protein. The data show roughly 71,000 distinct CDR3 sequences, around 20% seen once. Study-wide points: Compared with non-type 1 regulatory T cells, type 1 regulatory T cells showed a more restricted TCR repertoire.

Specimen: cultured type 1 regulatory T (Tr1) cells, either the whole culture or a sorted fraction (not recorded which). The chain combines TRBV9 with TRBJ2-1, with TRBD2 identical over 8 bases. The clonotype comes from a human donor in good health. Here the CDR3 DNA reads TGTGCCAGCAGCGTAGACCTCCCGGGACTAGTCGAAAATGAGCAGTTCTTC. This encodes CASSVDLPGLVENEQFF.